The 11 T cell receptor beta chains reported below all come from one sample, sequenced in a study of blood T cell repertoires in COVID-19. Method: immunoSEQ multiplex PCR; TCRdb's copy keeps in-frame clones and lacks some. The sample comprises 150,000 to 160,000 clones, roughly nine tenths of which are singletons, and about 2.5% rests with the top ten. Sample: peripheral blood. These receptors were taken from a woman aged 70 to 79 with acute or convalescent COVID-19.

The rearrangement links TRBV7-8 to TRBJ2-1; TRBD2 aligns across 7 bases. Germline values: CDR1 SGHVS, CDR2 FQNEAQ. Unmatched junction bases numbered 2, after V lost 1 base and J lost 2 bases. The CDR3 has 15 amino acids. Here the CDR3 reads CASSLGLAAYNEQFF. The CDR3 nucleotides are TGTGCCAGCAGCTTAGGGCTAGCGGCCTACAATGAGCAGTTCTTC.

The genes are TRBV19 and TRBJ1-5; 10 bases agree with TRBD1. CDR3 length: 15 amino acids. With V trimmed by 6 bases and J by 2 bases, 4 bases remained unmatched. Germline assignment: CDR1 LNHDA and CDR2 SQIVND (reference sequence). In DNA, the CDR3 is TGTGCCAGTAGGGGACAGGGGATAGGCAATCAGCCCCAGCATTTT. This gives the protein CASRGQGIGNQPQHF.

This clone turned up a few times. The J gene is TRBJ1-2, the V gene TRBV12-3 or TRBV12-4; TRBD1 might be the D (5 bases). CDR3 length equals 13 residues. Trimming pared 5 bases from V and 8 bases from J, leaving 15 bases between. CDR3 coding DNA: TGTGCCAGCAGTCCGAGTGGGACTCTAGGCTACACCTTC. Amino acid sequence: CASSPSGTLGYTF.

About this clone itself: Other DNA sequences in the same sample also yield this CDR3. The chain joins TRBV29-1 to TRBJ2-5, with D tentatively TRBD2 (5 bases). V lost 5 bases to trimming and J lost 4 bases, with 8 bases between them. The CDR3 runs 11 residues. Germline lookup yields CDR1 SQVTM and CDR2 ANQGSEA. This CDR3 reads CSVSGGETQYF. Here the CDR3 DNA reads TGCAGCGTTTCAGGAGGAGAGACCCAGTACTTC.

This clone was picked up a small number of times. The genes are TRBV7-3 and TRBJ2-1, with 9 bases identical to TRBD2. V trimming: 2 bases; J trimming: 8 bases; junction bases outside the gene matches: 7. This CDR3 has 15 amino acids. Germline V gene data show CDR1 as SGHTA and CDR2 as FQGTGA. CDR3 nucleotides: TGTGCCAGCAGCTTATCCCCAGCGGGGGGTTATGAGCAGTTCTTC. As protein: CASSLSPAGGYEQFF.

The V and J genes are TRBV2 and TRBJ2-1; D possibly corresponds to TRBD2 (7 bases). The CDR3 extends over 15 amino acids. Germline V lookup: CDR1 SNHLY, CDR2 FYNNEI. Between the trimmed V and J ends, which lost 2 bases and 2 bases, there was a span of 10 bases. DNA for the CDR3: TGTGCCAGCAGTGAAAGGGGGGGCCCCTACAATGAGCAGTTCTTC. It yields the protein CASSERGGPYNEQFF.

J is TRBJ1-1 and V is TRBV2; D is ambiguous. CDR1 is SNHLY, CDR2 FYNNEI, per germline. The CDR3 consists of 13 residues. V was shortened by 2 bases and J by 10 bases, with 14 bases between the two germline ends. The CDR3 sequence: CASSESGGLGAFF. The DNA of the CDR3 is TGTGCCAGCAGTGAATCAGGAGGGTTGGGAGCTTTCTTT.

The rearrangement links TRBV2 to TRBJ1-2; tentative D call: TRBD1 (5 bases). Germline CDR1 is SNHLY and CDR2 is FYNNEI. This CDR3 region has 14 residues. V was trimmed by 3 bases and J by 7 bases, leaving 15 bases between them. The CDR3: CASSDAAQGVGYTF. The CDR3 nucleotides read TGTGCCAGCAGTGATGCAGCCCAAGGGGTTGGCTACACCTTC.

This clone has just one count. The chain uses TRBV19 and TRBJ1-1; perhaps TRBD1 as D (5 bases). Germline CDR1 and CDR2: LNHDA and SQIVND (reference sequence). The CDR3 contains 14 residues. Trimming shortened V by 4 bases and J by 1 base, and 10 bases separated the two germline ends. The CDR3 DNA reads as TGTGCCAGTAGTAGGGGCCTGGAGAACACTGAAGCTTTCTTT. This sequence encodes CASSRGLENTEAFF.

The CDR3 region has the DNA TGTGCAAGTCGCCCGAGGCAAAGAGGGGGGGACTCTGGAAACACCATATATTTT. It codes for CASRPRQRGGDSGNTIYF. The genes are TRBV12-2 and TRBJ1-3. TRBV12-2 is a pseudogene segment. This CDR3 spans 18 amino acids.

This clone was picked up many times. This chain links TRBV15 with TRBJ2-7; TRBD1 matches 7 bases. The CDR3 contains 16 residues. Germline V gene sequence: CDR1 LNHNV, CDR2 YYDKDF (reference sequence). V dropped 4 bases and J dropped 3; count of bases not matched to a gene: 12. CDR3 DNA: TGTGCCACCAGCACAAAAGGGGGCGCAGATAACTACGAGCAGTACTTC. Protein product: CATSTKGGADNYEQYF.